The clone carrying this T cell receptor beta chain was seen ten or more times. Its antigen remains unknown. These data are taken from a study of T cell repertoires in cytomegalovirus infection. About the research overall: CMV epitopes, recently identified HLA-C-restricted and well-studied HLA-B-restricted, were used. Public TCR beta signatures provided an indication of both CMV infection and a matching HLA type.

TCRdb analysed the reads with MiXCR anew, one entry per CDR3 protein. Seen here are around 750,000 distinct CDR3 sequences, about 30% observed once, and the top ten hold around 11%. Study results and limitations: HLA-C-restricted CMV clonotypes gave the most frequent clonotype in two of eight donors. Based on cumulative public TCR beta family frequency, carriers of CMV plus the relevant HLA were identified.

This sequence was found in a human donor in good health (CMV status not recorded). Some clones in this sample may be carry-over from other donors' samples. Sequenced here: cultured CD8+ T cells from PBMCs, sampled from culture after CMV antigen stimulation.

CDR3 coding DNA: TGTGCCAGCACCCTTAAACCCCCCCCCGGCGACCGACTAAACACAGATACGCAGTATTTT. Amino acid sequence: CASTLKPPPGDRLNTDTQYF. This chain links TRBV7-8 with TRBJ2-3; a possible D gene is TRBD2 (5 bases). Germline CDR1 SGHVS, CDR2 FQNEAQ. The CDR3 contains 20 residues. The V end lost 7 bases, the J end lost 2 bases, and 31 bases lay between the germline ends.